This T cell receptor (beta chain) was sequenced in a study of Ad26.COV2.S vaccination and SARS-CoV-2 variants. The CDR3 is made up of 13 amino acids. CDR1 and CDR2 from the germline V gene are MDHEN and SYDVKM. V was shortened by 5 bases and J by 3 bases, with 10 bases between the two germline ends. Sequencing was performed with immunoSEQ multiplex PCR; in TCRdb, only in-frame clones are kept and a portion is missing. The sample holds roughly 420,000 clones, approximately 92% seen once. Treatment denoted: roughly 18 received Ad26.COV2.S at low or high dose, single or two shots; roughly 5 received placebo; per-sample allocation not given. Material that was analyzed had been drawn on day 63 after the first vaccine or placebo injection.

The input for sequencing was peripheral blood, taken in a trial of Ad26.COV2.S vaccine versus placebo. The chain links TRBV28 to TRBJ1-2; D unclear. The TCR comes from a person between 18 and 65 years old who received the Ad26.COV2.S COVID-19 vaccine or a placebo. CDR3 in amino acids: CASSRPRDYGYTF. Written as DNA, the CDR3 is TGTGCCAGCAGTAGACCTAGGGACTATGGCTACACCTTC.